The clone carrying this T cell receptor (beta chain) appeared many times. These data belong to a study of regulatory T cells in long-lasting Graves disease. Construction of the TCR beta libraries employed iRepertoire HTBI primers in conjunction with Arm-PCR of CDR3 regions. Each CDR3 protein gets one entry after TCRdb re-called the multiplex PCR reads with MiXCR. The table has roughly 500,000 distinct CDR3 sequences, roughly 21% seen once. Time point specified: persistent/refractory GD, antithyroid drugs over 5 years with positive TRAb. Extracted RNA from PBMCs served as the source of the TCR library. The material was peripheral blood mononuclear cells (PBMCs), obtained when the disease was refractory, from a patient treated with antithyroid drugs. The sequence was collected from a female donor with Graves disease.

The chain's CDR3 is CASSPQGEGTEAFF. The CDR3 DNA reads TGTGCCAGCAGTCCCCAAGGGGAGGGCACTGAAGCTTTCTTT. The gene calls are TRBV12-3 or TRBV12-4 and TRBJ1-1, with D possibly being TRBD1 (5 bases). V lost 5 bases to trimming and J lost 4 bases, with 14 bases between them. The CDR3 consists of 14 residues.